Reported below is one T cell receptor beta chain. Its antigen is undetermined. Sequencing followed a ViraFEST assay step that expanded antigen-specific CD4+ T cells with viral peptide pools. Following culture for approximately ten days, CD4+ T cells were isolated. BNT162b2 vaccine or mRNA-1273 vaccine was given to participants in two doses. Neither prior SARS-CoV-2 infection nor positive nucleocapsid antibodies were present in the vaccine recipients. After around 2.2 million PBMC were placed in each well, they were cultured with approximately 9.1 IU/ml IL-2 and roughly 10 ug/ml peptides. Only in-frame clones appear in the TCRdb table, and some are missing; sequencing was by immunoSEQ multiplex PCR. Here the sample spans approximately 26,000 clones, 75% to 80% being singletons. The V end lost 2 bases, the J end lost 5 bases, and 12 bases lay between the germline ends. This CDR3 is built from 14 residues. Germline assignment: CDR1 MNHEY and CDR2 SMNVEV (reference sequence).

This sample is drawn from a study of vaccination effects on CD4 cells after COVID-19. Study-level background: Samples were taken post-vaccine, and their median timing was 72 days after the second dose.

Findings of the study overall: By a late point after vaccination, infection- and vaccine-induced clones had shrunk markedly through clonal contraction.

The chain links TRBV27 to TRBJ2-5; TRBD2 is a possible D gene (6 bases). This receptor was obtained from a human donor who received a COVID-19 vaccine. Some clones in this sample may be carry-over from other donors' samples. The specimen comprised CD4+ T cells from PBMCs cultured with SARS-CoV-2 spike peptides, sampled after COVID-19 vaccination. CDR3 amino acids: CASSLGVGGETQYF. The CDR3 DNA reads as TGTGCCAGCAGTTTAGGAGTCGGAGGGGAGACCCAGTACTTC.